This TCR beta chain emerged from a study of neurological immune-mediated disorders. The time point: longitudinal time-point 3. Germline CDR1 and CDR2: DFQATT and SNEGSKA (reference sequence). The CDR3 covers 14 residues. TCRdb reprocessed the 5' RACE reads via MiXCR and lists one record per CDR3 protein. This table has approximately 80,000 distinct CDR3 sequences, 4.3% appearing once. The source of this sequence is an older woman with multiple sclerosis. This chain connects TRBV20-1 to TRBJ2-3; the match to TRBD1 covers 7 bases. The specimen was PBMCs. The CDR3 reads CNAVTGFLTDTQYF. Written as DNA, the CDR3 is TGCAATGCCGTGACAGGGTTCCTCACAGATACGCAGTATTTT.